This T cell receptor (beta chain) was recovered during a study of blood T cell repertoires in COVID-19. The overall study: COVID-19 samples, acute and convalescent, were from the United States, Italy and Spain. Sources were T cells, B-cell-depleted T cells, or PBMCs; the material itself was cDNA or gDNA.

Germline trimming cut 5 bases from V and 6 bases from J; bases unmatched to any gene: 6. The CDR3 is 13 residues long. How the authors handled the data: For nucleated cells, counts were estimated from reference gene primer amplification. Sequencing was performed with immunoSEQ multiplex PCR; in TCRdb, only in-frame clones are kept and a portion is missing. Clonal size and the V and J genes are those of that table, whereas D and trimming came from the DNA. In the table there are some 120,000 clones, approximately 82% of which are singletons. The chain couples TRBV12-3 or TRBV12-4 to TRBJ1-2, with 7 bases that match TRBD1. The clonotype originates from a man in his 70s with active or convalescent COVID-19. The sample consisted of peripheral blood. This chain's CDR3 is CASSQTGIHGYTF. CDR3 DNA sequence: TGTGCCAGCAGTCAGACAGGGATTCATGGCTACACCTTC.